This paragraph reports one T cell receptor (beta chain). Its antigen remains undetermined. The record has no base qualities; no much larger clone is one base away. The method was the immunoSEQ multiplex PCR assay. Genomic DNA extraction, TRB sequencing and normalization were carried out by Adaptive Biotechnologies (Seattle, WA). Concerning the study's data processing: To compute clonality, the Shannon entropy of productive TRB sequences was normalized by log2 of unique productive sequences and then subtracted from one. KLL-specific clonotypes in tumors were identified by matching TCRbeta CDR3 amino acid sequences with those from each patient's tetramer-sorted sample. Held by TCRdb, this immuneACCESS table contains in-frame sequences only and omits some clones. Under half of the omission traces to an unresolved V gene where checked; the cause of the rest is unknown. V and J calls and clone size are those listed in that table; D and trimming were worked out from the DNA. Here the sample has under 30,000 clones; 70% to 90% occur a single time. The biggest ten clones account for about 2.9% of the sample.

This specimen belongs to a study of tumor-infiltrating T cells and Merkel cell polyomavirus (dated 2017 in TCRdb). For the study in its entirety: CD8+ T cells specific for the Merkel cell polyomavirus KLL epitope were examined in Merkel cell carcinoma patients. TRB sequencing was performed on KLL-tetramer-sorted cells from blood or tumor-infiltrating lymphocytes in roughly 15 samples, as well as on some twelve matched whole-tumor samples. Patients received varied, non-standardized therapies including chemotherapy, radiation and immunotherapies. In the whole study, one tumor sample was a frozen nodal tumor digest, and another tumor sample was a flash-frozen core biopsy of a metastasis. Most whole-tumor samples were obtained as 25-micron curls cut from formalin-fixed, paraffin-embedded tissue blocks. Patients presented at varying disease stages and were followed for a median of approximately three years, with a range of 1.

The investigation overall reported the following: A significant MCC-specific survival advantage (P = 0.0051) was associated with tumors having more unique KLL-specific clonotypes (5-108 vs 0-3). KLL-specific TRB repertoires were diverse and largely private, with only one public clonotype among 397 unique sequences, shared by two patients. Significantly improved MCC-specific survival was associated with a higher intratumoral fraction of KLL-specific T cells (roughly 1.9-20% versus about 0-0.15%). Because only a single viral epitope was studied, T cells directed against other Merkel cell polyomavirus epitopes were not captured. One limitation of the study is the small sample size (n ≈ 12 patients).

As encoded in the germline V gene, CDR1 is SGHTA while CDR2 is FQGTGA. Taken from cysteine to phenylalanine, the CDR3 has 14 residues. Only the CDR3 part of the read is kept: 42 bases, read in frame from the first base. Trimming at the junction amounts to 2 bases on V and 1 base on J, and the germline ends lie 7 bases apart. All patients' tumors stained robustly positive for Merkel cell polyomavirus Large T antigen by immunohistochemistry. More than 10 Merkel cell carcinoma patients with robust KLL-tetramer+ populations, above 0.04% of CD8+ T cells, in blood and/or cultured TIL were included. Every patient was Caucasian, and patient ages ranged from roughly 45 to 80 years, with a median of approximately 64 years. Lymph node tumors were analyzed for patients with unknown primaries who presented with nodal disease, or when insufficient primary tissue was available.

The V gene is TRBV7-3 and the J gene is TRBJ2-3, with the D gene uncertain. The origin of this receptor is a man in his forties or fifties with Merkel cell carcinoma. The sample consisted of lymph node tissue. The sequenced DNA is TGTGCCAGCAGCTTACTTCAGGGCACAGATACGCAGTATTTT. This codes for CASSLLQGTDTQYF.